The sample holds many counts of the clone carrying this T cell receptor beta chain. Graves' hyperthyroidism is called stable when ophthalmopathy does not progress within 18 months. Uncontrolled infections, other autoimmune diseases, pregnancy or lactation led to exclusion of patients. Together with thyroid ultrasound, orbital computed tomography, serum thyroxine and TRAb, clinical symptoms were used for diagnoses. RNA transcripts provided the source from which TCR beta CDR3 regions were amplified. First-round RT-PCR with HTBI primers amplified the TCR CDR3 region. One entry per CDR3 protein, called by TCRdb with MiXCR from the multiplex PCR reads. The data contain 300,000 or so distinct CDR3 sequences, 16% of them seen just once; the ten biggest clones take up roughly 31%. The data originate from a study of T cells in Graves' hyperthyroidism and ophthalmopathy. The receptor's source is a young man with Graves' hyperthyroidism. Sequencing was carried out using blood.

CDR3 region: CASSRRQAGGFSNQPQHF. CDR3 in DNA: TGTGCCAGTAGTAGGCGGCAGGCGGGGGGATTTAGCAATCAGCCCCAGCATTTT. The chain employs TRBV19 and TRBJ1-5, with D possibly TRBD1 on 5 matching bases. Trimming cost V 4 bases and J 0 bases, with 19 bases left between them. Germline V gives CDR1 LNHDA, CDR2 SQIVND (reference sequence). The CDR3 has 18 residues.